One sample yielded the 19 T cell receptor beta chains listed below, sequenced in a study of T cells after yellow fever vaccination. TCRdb processed the 5' RACE reads anew with MiXCR; each CDR3 protein has one entry. The sample consists of hundreds of thousands of distinct CDR3 sequences, roughly 8.7% of them appearing once. The sample was PBMCs, taken on the day of the first yellow fever vaccination. Receptor source: a man younger than 30 who received the YFV17D yellow fever vaccine.

CDR3 protein: CASRIGMVRIYEQYV. The CDR3 nucleotides read TGTGCCAGCAGGATCGGGATGGTTCGTATCTACGAGCAGTACGTC. The J gene is TRBJ2-7, the V gene TRBV27, with D tentatively TRBD2 (5 bases). This CDR3 region has 15 residues. The V end lost 6 bases, the J end lost 3 bases, and 18 bases lay between the germline ends. Germline V gene lookup returns CDR1 MNHEY and CDR2 SMNVEV (reference sequence).

This clonotype was seen a few times. DNA for the CDR3: TGTGCCAGCAGCGTAGCTCCTGACACAGATACGCAGTATTTT. Protein: CASSVAPDTDTQYF. V gene TRBV9 combines with J gene TRBJ2-3; unclear D gene. Germline CDR1 is SGDLS and CDR2 is YYNGEE. The ends were cut back, 0 bases at V and 2 bases at J, with 7 bases in the middle. The CDR3 is 14 amino acids.

This clonotype was observed a few times. This chain joins TRBV7-3 and TRBJ2-7; weak D call: TRBD1 (6 bases). Trimming pared 2 bases from V and 5 bases from J, leaving 10 bases between. The germline gives CDR1 SGHTA, CDR2 FQGTGA. CDR3 length equals 13 residues. The CDR3 sequence is CASSLQGTDEQYF. Here the CDR3 DNA reads TGTGCCAGCAGCTTACAGGGGACGGACGAGCAGTACTTC.

This clonotype was detected many times. The chain is built from TRBV18 and TRBJ1-5; tentatively, D is TRBD1 (5 bases). The CDR3 loop spans 15 amino acids. V was shortened by 4 bases and J by 0 bases, with 10 bases between the two germline ends. Looked up from germline, CDR1 is KGHSH and CDR2 is LQKENI. CDR3 bases: TGTGCCAGCTCACGGGACCTTTATAGCAATCAGCCCCAGCATTTT. This translates into CASSRDLYSNQPQHF.

This clonotype appeared a few times. The chain uses TRBV7-2 and TRBJ2-1; possible D gene TRBD1, 6 bases. The CDR3 is made up of 12 amino acids. CDR1 is SGHTA, CDR2 FQGNSA, per germline. With 0 bases removed from V and 15 bases from J, the gap between germline ends came to 12 bases. CDR3 sequence: CASSLASGVAFF. In DNA, the CDR3 is TGTGCCAGCAGCTTAGCGTCAGGGGTCGCGTTCTTC.

This clonotype has a handful of counts. This chain uses TRBV29-1 with TRBJ2-3, with TRBD2 matching over 8 bases. CDR1 and CDR2 from the germline V gene are SQVTM and ANQGSEA. CDR3 length: 13 residues. J lost 0 bases, V lost 6 bases, and 2 bases had no gene match. The CDR3 sequence: CSVRLASTDTQYF. The CDR3 DNA reads TGCAGCGTCCGACTAGCGAGCACAGATACGCAGTATTTT.

This clonotype occurred a few times. The chain joins TRBV2 to TRBJ2-7; D not certain. Trimming cost V 2 bases and J 5 bases, with 7 bases left between them. Looked up from germline, CDR1 is SNHLY and CDR2 is FYNNEI. The CDR3 consists of 12 residues. The DNA of the CDR3 is TGTGCCAGCAGTGAATTTCGGCACGAGCAGTACGTC. Protein product: CASSEFRHEQYV.

In its sample, this clonotype was seen a few times. The gene calls are TRBV18 and TRBJ1-5; D is unclear. Trimming removed 5 bases from V and 7 bases from J, with 12 bases in between. Germline V gene lookup returns CDR1 KGHSH and CDR2 LQKENI. CDR3 length: 13 residues. The CDR3 DNA reads as TGTGCCAGCTCATGGGAGATCCGACAGCCCCAGCATTTT. It yields the protein CASSWEIRQPQHF.

The chain couples TRBV5-1 to TRBJ2-4, with D perhaps given as TRBD1 or TRBD2 (7 bases each). The CDR3 covers 11 residues. Trimming stripped 6 bases from V and 16 bases from J, with 17 bases between. CDR1 and CDR2 (germline): SGHRS, YFSETQ. CDR3 sequence: CASNNGGDSYF. The CDR3, as DNA: TGCGCCAGCAATAATGGGGGGGACAGTTACTTC.

This clonotype was found a few times. This chain's CDR3 is CASSLARVDQPQHF. CDR3 DNA: TGTGCCAGCAGCTTAGCGCGTGTGGATCAGCCCCAGCATTTT. The chain links TRBV7-8 to TRBJ1-5; D not resolved. The CDR3 has 14 residues. The V gene's germline CDR1 is SGHVS and CDR2 FQNEAQ. The ends were cut back, 0 bases at V and 5 bases at J, with 8 bases in the middle.

The chain joins TRBV5-6 to TRBJ2-3; 11 nucleotides line up with TRBD2. The CDR3 runs to 18 residues. Germline CDR1 SGHDT, CDR2 YYEEEE. V gave up 1 base and J gave up 2 bases; unmatched junction bases: 9. Written as DNA, the CDR3 is TGTGCCAGCAGCTTGATTAGCGGGGGGGATGGAGTCACAGATACGCAGTATTTT. It is translated as CASSLISGGDGVTDTQYF.

The sample holds many counts of this clonotype. The rearrangement joins TRBV28 to TRBJ2-1; 8 bases map to TRBD1. This CDR3 has 15 residues. From germline, CDR1 is MDHEN and CDR2 SYDVKM. V shed 5 bases, J shed 7 bases, and the junction held 10 bases outside the gene matches. CDR3 sequence: CASSDRGPSRNEQFF. For the CDR3, the DNA is TGTGCCAGCAGTGACAGGGGACCATCGAGGAATGAGCAGTTCTTC.

The gene calls are TRBV2 and TRBJ2-1; a possible D gene is TRBD1 (6 bases). The germline V gene has CDR1 SNHLY and CDR2 FYNNEI. This CDR3 has 12 amino acids. V was trimmed by 5 bases and J by 9 bases, leaving 11 bases between them. The CDR3 sequence is CASSYRASEQFF. CDR3 coding DNA: TGTGCCAGCAGTTACAGGGCTTCTGAGCAGTTCTTC.

This clonotype was seen at least ten times. This sequence joins TRBV4-1 and TRBJ2-1, with TRBD1 identical over 8 bases. Trimming cost V 0 bases and J 4 bases; bases outside gene matches: 5. This CDR3 spans 16 amino acids. Germline V gene data show CDR1 as MGHRA and CDR2 as YSYEKL. The CDR3, as DNA: TGCGCCAGCAGCCAAGATTCAGGGGGCGGTTACAATGAGCAGTTCTTC. Residues: CASSQDSGGGYNEQFF.

This chain connects TRBV6-2 or TRBV6-3 to TRBJ1-5, with a possible D match to TRBD1 (5 bases). This CDR3 has 12 amino acids. Trimming shortened V by 2 bases and J by 15 bases, and 14 bases separated the two germline ends. The V gene's germline CDR1 is MNHEY and CDR2 SVGEGT. Here the CDR3 reads CASSYTKGRAHF. The CDR3 region has the DNA TGTGCCAGCAGTTACACTAAAGGCAGGGCGCATTTT.

The chain combines TRBV28 with TRBJ1-6; the D gene is possibly TRBD1 (6 bases). Germline values: CDR1 MDHEN, CDR2 SYDVKM. The CDR3 extends over 15 amino acids. V lost 2 bases and J lost 6, with 11 bases in between. The CDR3 region has the DNA TGTGCCAGCAGTTTAACCGGGACAAGTAATTCACCCCTCCACTTT. It is translated as CASSLTGTSNSPLHF. Supplemented by reference TRBV28 and TRBJ1-6, the full variable domain reads DVKVTQSSRYLVKRTGEKVFLECVQDMDHENMFWYRQDPGLGLRLIYFSYDVKMKEKGDIPEGYSVSREKKERFSLILESASTNQTSMYLCASSLTGTSNSPLHFGNGTRLTVT.

As to this clonotype: At one end the junction does not follow the germline gene, possibly because of a read error. This rearrangement joins TRBV20-1 to TRBJ2-3, with 8 bases that match TRBD2. CDR3 length equals 16 residues. Germline values: CDR1 DFQATT, CDR2 SNEGSKA (reference sequence). CDR3 in DNA: TGCTGTGCCACTATCCTCCCGGGACTAGTTGCAGATACGCAGTATTTT. Translated: CCATILPGLVADTQYF.

This clonotype was observed many times. The chain uses TRBV20-1 and TRBJ2-5; TRBD1 might be the D (5 bases). The CDR3 runs 15 residues. The germline V gene encodes CDR1 DFQATT and CDR2 SNEGSKA (reference sequence). V lost 3 bases, J lost 2 bases, and 16 bases lay in between. The CDR3 protein is CSARDLQAGQETQYF. CDR3 nucleotides: TGCAGTGCTAGGGATCTACAGGCCGGACAAGAGACCCAGTACTTC.

The chain joins TRBV20-1 to TRBJ2-3, with TRBD2 as a possible D gene (5 bases). Trimming shortened V by 5 bases and J by 9 bases, and 18 bases separated the two germline ends. Per germline, CDR1 DFQATT and CDR2 SNEGSKA (reference sequence). The CDR3 totals 13 residues. The CDR3 loop reads CSAHRDYQRTQYF. The CDR3 nucleotides read TGCAGTGCTCACCGGGATTACCAACGAACGCAGTATTTT.